This T cell receptor (beta chain) was recovered during a study of cytomegalovirus exposure and HLA in healthy donors. The primer mix had 60 Vbeta and 13 Jbeta primers. Here immunoSEQ multiplex PCR was the method, and the copy in TCRdb shows in-frame clones only, minus some. This repertoire shows 200,000 to 250,000 clones, 70% found once; its top ten account for roughly 2.5%. Of note for this clone: As yet, its antigen is unknown.

General study results and limits: In a later analysis, an Asian-associated ancestry cluster reportedly showed fewer N-insertions than the approximately 670-donor mean. About 87% or about 30% of the time was how often most TCR beta V segments were productive, according to an earlier analysis.

J lost 9 bases, V lost 8 bases, and 15 bases had no gene match. From germline, CDR1 is MRHNA and CDR2 SNTAGT. The CDR3 is made up of 15 amino acids. The source material was PBMCs. The sequence came from a man between 40 and 49 years old in good health and CMV-seropositive. This chain connects TRBV6-4 to TRBJ2-1; 8 bases match TRBD2. Here the CDR3 reads CASSSPGGGIGEQFF. In DNA, the CDR3 is TGTGCCAGCTCCTCACCCGGGGGGGGAATCGGTGAGCAGTTCTTC.